One sample yielded the 20 T cell receptor beta chains listed below, sequenced in a study of blood T cell repertoires in COVID-19. The table came from immunoSEQ multiplex PCR; TCRdb's copy has only in-frame clones and leaves some out. The table has under 250,000 clones, 65% to 85% seen once. Sequencing used PBMCs or T cells enriched from blood (not recorded which). These receptors came from a young man with acute COVID-19.

The chain combines TRBV4-1 with TRBJ1-2; D perhaps matches TRBD1 (6 bases). V lost 4 bases and J 3 bases, leaving 12 bases between the germline ends. Looked up from germline, CDR1 is MGHRA and CDR2 is YSYEKL. The CDR3 is made up of 14 amino acids. The CDR3 DNA is TGCGCCAGCAGCCCCGGGGGGGGCCACTATGGCTACACCTTC. This encodes CASSPGGGHYGYTF.

The CDR3: CASSPRGRDGYTF. The CDR3 DNA follows: TGCGCCAGCAGCCCTAGGGGGCGCGATGGCTACACCTTC. This chain uses TRBV5-1 with TRBJ1-2; 7 positions match TRBD1. Germline V gene data show CDR1 as SGHRS and CDR2 as YFSETQ. V lost 4 bases, J lost 6 bases, and 6 bases stayed unmatched. This CDR3 is built from 13 residues.

The CDR3 sequence: CASSEGERVEAFF. The CDR3, as DNA: TGTGCCAGCAGTGAAGGGGAGAGGGTAGAAGCTTTCTTT. The rearrangement uses TRBV2 and TRBJ1-1; D is ambiguous. The V gene's germline CDR1 is SNHLY and CDR2 FYNNEI. This CDR3 spans 13 amino acids. Trimming cost V 1 base and J 8 bases, with 11 bases left between them.

CDR3 protein: CASSLASGGNTEAFF. DNA of the CDR3: TGCGCCAGCAGCTTGGCGTCGGGAGGGAACACTGAAGCTTTCTTT. This chain connects TRBV5-1 to TRBJ1-1, with D uncertain. This CDR3 has 15 residues. The germline V and J ends were trimmed by 0 bases and 1 base, with 10 bases remaining between them. Germline V gene lookup returns CDR1 SGHRS and CDR2 YFSETQ.

This clone was counted once. This chain uses TRBV4-1 with TRBJ1-2, with D perhaps TRBD1 (5 bases). The V and J ends lost 1 base and 6 bases respectively, with 15 bases between them. CDR3 length: 15 amino acids. Germline V CDR1 and CDR2: MGHRA, YSYEKL. CDR3 in amino acids: CASSQGGADRNGYTF. The CDR3 DNA reads TGCGCCAGCAGCCAAGGTGGGGCAGACCGGAATGGCTACACCTTC.

The chain joins TRBV5-4 to TRBJ2-4; 7 nucleotides line up with TRBD1. V was pared by 3 bases and J by 5 bases, with 5 bases of the junction left unmatched. Looked up from germline, CDR1 is SGHNT and CDR2 is YYREEE (reference sequence). CDR3 length: 14 residues. The CDR3 is CASSWPGQQNIQYF. CDR3 bases: TGTGCCAGCAGCTGGCCGGGACAGCAAAACATTCAGTACTTC. The complete variable domain, with remaining parts taken from reference TRBV5-4 and TRBJ2-4, reads ETGVTQSPTHLIKTRGQQVTLRCSSQSGHNTVSWYQQALGQGPQFIFQYYREEENGRGNFPPRFSGLQFPNYSSELNVNALELDDSALYLCASSWPGQQNIQYFGAGTRLSVL.

This CDR3 is CASSFGTGGADTQYF. The CDR3 DNA reads as TGCGCCAGCAGCTTCGGGACGGGAGGAGCAGATACGCAGTATTTT. This chain connects TRBV5-1 to TRBJ2-3, with TRBD2 identical over 7 bases. In germline, CDR1 is SGHRS, CDR2 YFSETQ. V lost 2 bases and J lost 4; bases outside the gene matches: 7. The length of the CDR3 is 15 residues.

This chain uses TRBV10-2 with TRBJ1-2; no firm D call. The CDR3 length is 13 residues. Germline values: CDR1 WSHSY, CDR2 SAAADI. The germline V and J ends were trimmed by 4 bases and 2 bases, with 8 bases remaining between them. The CDR3 is CASSGNTNYGYTF. CDR3 DNA: TGCGCCAGCAGTGGCAACACCAACTATGGCTACACCTTC.

The V and J genes are TRBV10-1 and TRBJ2-7, with 9 bases fitting TRBD1. From germline, CDR1 is WNHNN and CDR2 SYGVQD (reference sequence). This CDR3 contains 17 residues. Unmatched junction bases numbered 7, after V lost 0 bases and J lost 1 base. The CDR3 sequence is CASSESQGQGPSYEQYF. CDR3 nucleotide sequence: TGCGCCAGCAGTGAGTCACAGGGACAGGGTCCATCCTACGAGCAGTACTTC.

The chain links TRBV4-1 to TRBJ1-5; a possible D gene is TRBD1 (5 bases). Germline CDR1 and CDR2: MGHRA and YSYEKL. This CDR3 is built from 15 residues. V was shortened by 0 bases and J by 7 bases, with 13 bases between the two germline ends. CDR3 sequence reads: CASSQEAGEGQPQHF. The CDR3 region has the DNA TGCGCCAGCAGCCAAGAAGCGGGGGAAGGGCAGCCCCAGCATTTT.

The chain uses TRBV7-9 and TRBJ1-1; no reliable D call. The CDR3 contains 17 residues. CDR1 and CDR2 from the germline V gene are SEHNR and FQNEAQ (reference sequence). The germline V and J ends were trimmed by 4 bases and 4 bases, with 22 bases remaining between them. This chain's CDR3 is CASSSLGVTGVSTEAFF. The DNA of the CDR3 is TGTGCCAGCAGCTCGTTGGGAGTAACCGGGGTTAGCACTGAAGCTTTCTTT.

This chain uses TRBV5-1 with TRBJ1-1; 8 bases are a match to TRBD1. Trimming at V came to 7 bases and at J to 5 bases, leaving 10 bases not matched to a gene. This CDR3 is 14 amino acids long. Germline V gene sequence: CDR1 SGHRS, CDR2 YFSETQ. CDR3: CASALQQGGTEAFF. The CDR3 DNA follows: TGCGCCAGCGCTCTCCAACAGGGGGGGACTGAAGCTTTCTTT.

For the CDR3, the DNA is TGTGCCATCACCCGGACAGGGGGCTTTGGAGATACGCAGTATTTT. Translating it yields CAITRTGGFGDTQYF. The chain combines TRBV10-3 with TRBJ2-3; 11 bases match TRBD1. V lost 7 bases to trimming and J lost 5 bases; unmatched junction nucleotides: 8. The CDR3 is 15 residues long. Germline CDR1 reads ENHRY; CDR2 reads SYGVKD.

The table lists this clone with a count of one. The chain recombines TRBV7-9 with TRBJ1-1, with a weak D call TRBD1 (5 bases). The CDR3 length is 14 residues. Trimming took 5 bases from V and 2 from J, leaving 12 bases between them. Looked up from germline, CDR1 is SEHNR and CDR2 is FQNEAQ (reference sequence). CDR3 sequence (DNA): TGTGCCAGCAGCGCGCAGGGCGGCAACACTGAAGCTTTCTTT. This encodes CASSAQGGNTEAFF.

V is TRBV5-1 and J is TRBJ1-2, with D tentatively TRBD1 (6 bases). Between the trimmed V and J ends, which lost 4 bases and 0 bases, there was a span of 10 bases. Germline V lookup: CDR1 SGHRS, CDR2 YFSETQ. CDR3 size: 14 residues. The CDR3: CASSQGSPNYGYTF. CDR3 bases: TGCGCCAGCAGCCAGGGGTCCCCTAACTATGGCTACACCTTC.

V and J are TRBV6-1 and TRBJ1-6; 7 positions agree with TRBD1. With V trimmed by 3 bases and J by 6 bases, 8 bases remained unmatched. Germline V gives CDR1 MNHNS, CDR2 SASEGT. This CDR3 spans 16 amino acids. CDR3 sequence (DNA): TGTGCCAGCAGTGACAGTACAGGGGTTTCTAATTCACCCCTCCACTTT. It yields the protein CASSDSTGVSNSPLHF.

V gene TRBV6-5 combines with J gene TRBJ2-3; a weak D match, TRBD1 (6 bases). Germline CDR1 MNHEY, CDR2 SVGAGI. V lost 8 bases and J lost 1, with 10 bases in between. The CDR3 sequence is 13 residues long. The CDR3 is CASPGDGTDTQYF. DNA for the CDR3: TGTGCCAGCCCAGGGGATGGCACAGATACGCAGTATTTT.

This clone has a single count. The gene calls are TRBV21-1 and TRBJ2-1; TRBD2 reflects the table's D call only, with no check against the DNA. TRBV21-1 has pseudogene status. CDR3 length: 16 amino acids. The CDR3 nucleotides are TGTGCCAGCAGCAAAGTTCCGGGAGGGTCCTACAATGAGCAGTTCTTC. Encoded protein: CASSKVPGGSYNEQFF.

The V call is TRBV14, the J call TRBJ2-7; 14 bases align to TRBD2. Germline CDR1 and CDR2: SGHDN and FVKESK. The junction had 7 bases not matched to a gene; V was cut back by 4 bases and J by 5 bases. The CDR3 has 16 amino acids. Here the CDR3 DNA reads TGTGCCAGCAGCCTCAGGACTAGCGGGGGGTCCCACGAGCAGTACTTC. This encodes CASSLRTSGGSHEQYF.

This clone came up a few times. The chain links TRBV3-1 (or the pseudogene TRBV3-2) to TRBJ2-3; 12 bases fit TRBD2. Germline-derived CDR1 and CDR2 are LGHDT and YNNKEL (reference sequence). Unmatched junction bases numbered 8, after V lost 0 bases and J lost 7 bases. This CDR3 contains 17 residues. The chain's CDR3 is CASSQDFTSGGRNTQYF. CDR3 nucleotide sequence: TGTGCCAGCAGCCAAGATTTTACTAGCGGGGGGCGAAATACGCAGTATTTT.